A single sample is the source of the 9 T cell receptor beta chains below, sequenced in a study of beta chain features in type 1 diabetes. Every bit of the isolated RNA underwent reverse transcription, so sequencing read expressed TCRB transcripts. Assay: immunoSEQ multiplex PCR; the TCRdb copy retains only in-frame clones and omits some. The data hold 200,000 to 250,000 clones, with about 10% observed a single time. Sequenced sample: naive CD4+ T cells from blood. The origin of the receptors is a woman aged 18-30 years in good health.

CDR3 protein: CASRNFLEAFF. The CDR3 DNA is TGTGCCAGCAGAAACTTCTTGGAAGCTTTCTTT. V usage is TRBV2 and J usage is TRBJ1-1; D uncertain. The CDR3 totals 11 residues. Germline CDR1 SNHLY, CDR2 FYNNEI. Trimming removed 6 bases at V and 8 bases at J, with 10 bases between.

The chain couples TRBV15 to TRBJ2-5; D call uncertain. Trimming cost V 2 bases and J 2 bases, with 9 bases left between them. The germline V gene encodes CDR1 LNHNV and CDR2 YYDKDF (reference sequence). This CDR3 is built from 14 residues. The CDR3 sequence is CATSRQVLQETQYF. CDR3 nucleotide sequence: TGTGCCACCAGCAGACAGGTTTTACAAGAGACCCAGTACTTC.

This clone was counted a few times. The chain uses TRBV19 and TRBJ2-2, with TRBD2 as a possible D gene (5 bases). The germline V gene has CDR1 LNHDA and CDR2 SQIVND (reference sequence). The CDR3 totals 15 residues. The V end lost 2 bases, the J end lost 5 bases, and 12 bases lay between the germline ends. Written as DNA, the CDR3 is TGTGCCAGTAGTATAAGAGCGGACCCTACCGGGGAGCTGTTTTTT. This encodes CASSIRADPTGELFF.

The chain carries TRBV6-1 and TRBJ1-1; maybe TRBD1 (5 bases). The V gene lost 3 bases and the J gene lost 2 bases, with 7 bases spanning the gap. The CDR3 length is 13 residues. CDR1 is MNHNS and CDR2 is SASEGT in the germline V gene. Here the CDR3 DNA reads TGTGCCAGCAGTGATCAGGGTAACACTGAAGCTTTCTTT. It encodes CASSDQGNTEAFF.

V usage is TRBV6-1 and J usage is TRBJ2-7, with 7 bases aligning to TRBD1. The V gene end was trimmed by 3 bases and the J gene end by 4 bases; junction bases not matched to a gene: 15. The CDR3 is 17 residues long. CDR1 and CDR2 from the germline V gene are MNHNS and SASEGT. CDR3 sequence: CASSDLGVAGGSYEQYF. As DNA, the CDR3 is TGTGCCAGCAGTGACCTGGGGGTTGCAGGGGGTTCTTACGAGCAGTACTTC.

In this sample, this clone turned up a few times. J is TRBJ2-1 and V is TRBV5-4, with 7 nucleotides matching TRBD1. The germline V gene encodes CDR1 SGHNT and CDR2 YYREEE (reference sequence). V trimming: 3 bases; J trimming: 4 bases; junction bases outside the gene matches: 7. This CDR3 contains 15 residues. The DNA for the CDR3 is TGTGCCAGCAGCTCCCCCGGGACAGTTTACAATGAGCAGTTCTTC. It translates to CASSSPGTVYNEQFF.

This rearrangement joins TRBV2 to TRBJ2-5; tentative D call: TRBD2 (5 bases). The length of the CDR3 is 13 residues. The V gene's germline CDR1 is SNHLY and CDR2 FYNNEI. The V and J ends lost 3 bases and 7 bases respectively, with 12 bases between them. CDR3 DNA sequence: TGTGCCAGCAGTGAGGGTCTAGCCGGGACCCAGTACTTC. Protein: CASSEGLAGTQYF.

This clone was recorded a few times. J is TRBJ2-7 and V is TRBV25-1, with a tentative D call TRBD2 (6 bases). This CDR3 is 14 amino acids long. Germline V gives CDR1 MGHDK, CDR2 SYGVNS. Trimming took off 4 bases at V and 7 bases at J, with 17 bases between the two ends. The CDR3 DNA reads TGTGCCAGCAGTGCATTATCGGGGGTGGGGGAGCAGTACTTC. This encodes CASSALSGVGEQYF.

This clone was observed a few times. The V and J genes are TRBV9 and TRBJ2-1; 13 bases align to TRBD2. This CDR3 is 13 amino acids long. Germline trimming cut 4 bases from V and 15 bases from J; bases unmatched to any gene: 7. Germline V gives CDR1 SGDLS, CDR2 YYNGEE. This chain's CDR3 is CASSWTSGRKLFF. CDR3 DNA: TGTGCCAGCAGCTGGACTAGCGGGAGAAAACTGTTCTTC.